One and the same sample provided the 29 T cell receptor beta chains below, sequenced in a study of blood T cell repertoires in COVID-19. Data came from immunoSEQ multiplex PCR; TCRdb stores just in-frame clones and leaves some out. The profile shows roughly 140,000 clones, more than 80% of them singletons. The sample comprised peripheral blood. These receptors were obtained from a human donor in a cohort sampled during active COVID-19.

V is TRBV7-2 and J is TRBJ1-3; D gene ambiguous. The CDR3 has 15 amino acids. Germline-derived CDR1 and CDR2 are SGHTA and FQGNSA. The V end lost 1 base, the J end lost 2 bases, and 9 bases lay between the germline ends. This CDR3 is CASSLVPSAGNTIYF. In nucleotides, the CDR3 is TGTGCCAGCAGCTTAGTACCGAGCGCTGGAAACACCATATATTTT.

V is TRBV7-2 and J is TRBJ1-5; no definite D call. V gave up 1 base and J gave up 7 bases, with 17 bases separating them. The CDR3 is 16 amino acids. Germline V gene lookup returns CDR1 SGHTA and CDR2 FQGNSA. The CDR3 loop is CASSLDSANQLQPQHF. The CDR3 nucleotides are TGTGCCAGCAGCTTAGATTCTGCCAACCAACTCCAGCCCCAGCATTTT.

For the CDR3, the DNA is TGTGCAAGTCGCCCGACTCAACCTCCGCTGAAAAACACTGAAGCTTTCTTT. This encodes CASRPTQPPLKNTEAFF. The chain has TRBV12-2 and TRBJ1-1. TRBV12-2 is labeled a pseudogene. This CDR3 contains 17 residues.

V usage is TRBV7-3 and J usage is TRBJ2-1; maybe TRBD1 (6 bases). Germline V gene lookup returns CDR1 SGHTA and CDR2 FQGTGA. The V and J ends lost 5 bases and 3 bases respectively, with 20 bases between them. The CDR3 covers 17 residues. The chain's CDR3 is CASSPVTGSKGYNEQFF. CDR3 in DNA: TGTGCCAGCAGCCCAGTGACAGGATCTAAAGGCTACAATGAGCAGTTCTTC.

DNA for the CDR3: TGTGCCAGCAGTGCCGCCCGCAGGGCCAACCGAGAGACCCAGTACTTC. This codes for CASSAARRANRETQYF. The chain combines TRBV25-1 with TRBJ2-5, with D possibly TRBD1 on 5 matching bases. Per the germline V gene, CDR1 is MGHDK and CDR2 is SYGVNS. This CDR3 contains 16 residues. Trimming stripped 4 bases from V and 4 bases from J, with 19 bases between.

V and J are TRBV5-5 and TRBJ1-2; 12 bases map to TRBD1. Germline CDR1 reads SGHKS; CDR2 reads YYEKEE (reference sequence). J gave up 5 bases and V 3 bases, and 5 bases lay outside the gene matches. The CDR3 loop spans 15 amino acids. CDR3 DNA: TGTGCCAGCAGCTCCCCGGGACAGGGGGCGTATGGCTACACCTTC. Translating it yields CASSSPGQGAYGYTF.

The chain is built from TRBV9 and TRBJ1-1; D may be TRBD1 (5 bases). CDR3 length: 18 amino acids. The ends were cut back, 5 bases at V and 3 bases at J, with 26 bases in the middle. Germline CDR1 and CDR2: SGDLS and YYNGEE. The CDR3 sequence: CASRSLPGSKGYYTEAFF. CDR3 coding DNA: TGTGCCAGCAGATCCCTCCCGGGCTCCAAGGGGTATTACACTGAAGCTTTCTTT.

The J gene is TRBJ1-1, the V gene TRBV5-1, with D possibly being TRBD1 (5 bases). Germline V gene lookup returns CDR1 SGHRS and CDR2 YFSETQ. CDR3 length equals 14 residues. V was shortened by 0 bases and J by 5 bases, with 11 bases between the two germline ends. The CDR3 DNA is TGCGCCAGCAGCTTGGCAATTGGGGGGACTGAAGCTTTCTTT. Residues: CASSLAIGGTEAFF.

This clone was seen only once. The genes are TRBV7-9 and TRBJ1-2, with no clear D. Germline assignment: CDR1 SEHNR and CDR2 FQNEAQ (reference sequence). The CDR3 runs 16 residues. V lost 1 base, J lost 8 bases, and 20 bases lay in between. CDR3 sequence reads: CASSLDFQALAGGYTF. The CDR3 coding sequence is TGTGCCAGCAGCTTAGACTTTCAGGCGTTGGCGGGAGGCTACACCTTC.

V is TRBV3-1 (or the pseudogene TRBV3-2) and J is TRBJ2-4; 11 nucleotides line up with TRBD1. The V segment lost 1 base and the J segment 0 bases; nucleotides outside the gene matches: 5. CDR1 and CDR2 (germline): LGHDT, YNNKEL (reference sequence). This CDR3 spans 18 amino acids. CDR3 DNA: TGTGCCAGCAGCCAAGGGGGGACAGGGGGAGTAGCCAAAAACATTCAGTACTTC. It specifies CASSQGGTGGVAKNIQYF.

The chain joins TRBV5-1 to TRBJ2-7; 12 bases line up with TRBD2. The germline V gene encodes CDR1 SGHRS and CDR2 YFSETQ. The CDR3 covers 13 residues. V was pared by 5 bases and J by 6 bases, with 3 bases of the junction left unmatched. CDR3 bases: TGCGCCAGCAGTTCGGGACTAGCGGGCGAGCAGTACTTC. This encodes CASSSGLAGEQYF.

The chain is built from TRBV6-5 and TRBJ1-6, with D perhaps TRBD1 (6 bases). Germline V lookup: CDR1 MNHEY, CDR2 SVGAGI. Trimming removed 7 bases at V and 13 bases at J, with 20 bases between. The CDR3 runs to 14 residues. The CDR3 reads CASTEQGYLSPLHF. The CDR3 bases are TGTGCCAGCACCGAGCAGGGGTACCTTAGCCCCCTCCACTTT.

CDR3 DNA: TGTGCCGCCTTCAGGGAGGAGGGCACTGAAGCTTTCTTT. Translating it yields CAAFREEGTEAFF. The genes are TRBV10-3 and TRBJ1-1; weak D call: TRBD1 (5 bases). Trimming cost V 11 bases and J 4 bases, with 17 bases left between them. The CDR3 length is 13 residues. CDR1 is ENHRY, CDR2 SYGVKD, per germline.

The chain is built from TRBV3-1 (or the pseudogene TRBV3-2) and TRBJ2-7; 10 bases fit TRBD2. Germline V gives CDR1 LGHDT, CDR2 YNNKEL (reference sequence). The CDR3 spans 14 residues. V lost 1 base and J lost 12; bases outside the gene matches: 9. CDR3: CASSQVERGGIRYF. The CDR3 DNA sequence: TGTGCCAGCAGCCAAGTGGAGCGGGGGGGGATCCGGTACTTC.

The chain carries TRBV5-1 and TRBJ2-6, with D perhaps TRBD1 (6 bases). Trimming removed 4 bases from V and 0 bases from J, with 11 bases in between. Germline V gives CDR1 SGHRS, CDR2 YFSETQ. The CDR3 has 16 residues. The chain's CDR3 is CASSALDSSGANVLTF. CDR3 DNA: TGCGCCAGCAGCGCCTTGGACAGCTCTGGGGCCAACGTCCTGACTTTC.

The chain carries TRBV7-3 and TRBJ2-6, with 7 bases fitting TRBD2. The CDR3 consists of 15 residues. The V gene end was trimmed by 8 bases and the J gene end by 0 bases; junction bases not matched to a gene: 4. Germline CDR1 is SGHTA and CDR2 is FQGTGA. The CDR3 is CASGEGTSGANVLTF. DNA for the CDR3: TGTGCCAGCGGGGAGGGGACCTCTGGGGCCAACGTCCTGACTTTC.

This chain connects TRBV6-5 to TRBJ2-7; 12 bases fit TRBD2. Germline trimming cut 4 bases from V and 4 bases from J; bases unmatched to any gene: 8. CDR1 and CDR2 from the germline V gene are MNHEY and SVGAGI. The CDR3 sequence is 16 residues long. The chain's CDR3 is CASSSRLAGAIYEQYF. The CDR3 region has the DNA TGTGCCAGCAGTTCACGACTAGCGGGGGCCATTTACGAGCAGTACTTC.

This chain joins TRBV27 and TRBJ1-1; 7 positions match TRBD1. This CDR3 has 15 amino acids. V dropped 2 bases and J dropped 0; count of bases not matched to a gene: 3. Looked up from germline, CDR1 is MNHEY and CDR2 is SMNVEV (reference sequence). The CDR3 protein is CASSLGDRMNTEAFF. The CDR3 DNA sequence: TGTGCCAGCAGTTTAGGGGACAGAATGAACACTGAAGCTTTCTTT.

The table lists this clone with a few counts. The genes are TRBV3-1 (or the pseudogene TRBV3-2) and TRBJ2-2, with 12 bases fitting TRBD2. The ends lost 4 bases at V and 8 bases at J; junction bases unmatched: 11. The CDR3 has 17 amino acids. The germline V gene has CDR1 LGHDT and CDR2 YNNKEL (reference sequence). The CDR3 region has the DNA TGTGCCAGCAGCCCCTCCACTAGCGGGGGGACACGTGGGGAGCTGTTTTTT. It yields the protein CASSPSTSGGTRGELFF.

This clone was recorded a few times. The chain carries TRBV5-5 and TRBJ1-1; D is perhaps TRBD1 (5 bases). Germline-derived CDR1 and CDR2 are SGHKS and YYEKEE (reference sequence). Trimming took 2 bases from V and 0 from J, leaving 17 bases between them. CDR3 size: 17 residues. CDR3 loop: CASSFGGGPPMNTEAFF. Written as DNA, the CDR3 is TGTGCCAGCAGCTTTGGGGGGGGTCCACCTATGAACACTGAAGCTTTCTTT.

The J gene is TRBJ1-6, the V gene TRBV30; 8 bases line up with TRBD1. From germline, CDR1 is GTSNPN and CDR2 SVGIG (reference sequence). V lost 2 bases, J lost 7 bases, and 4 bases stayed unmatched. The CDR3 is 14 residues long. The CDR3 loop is CAWSRGQENSPLHF. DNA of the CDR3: TGTGCCTGGAGTCGGGGACAGGAGAATTCACCCCTCCACTTT.

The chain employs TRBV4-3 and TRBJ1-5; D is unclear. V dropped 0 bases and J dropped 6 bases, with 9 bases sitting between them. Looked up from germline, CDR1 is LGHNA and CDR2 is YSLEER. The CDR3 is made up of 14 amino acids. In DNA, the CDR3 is TGCGCCAGCAGCCAAGACCCGGGAGGTCAGCCCCAGCATTTT. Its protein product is CASSQDPGGQPQHF.

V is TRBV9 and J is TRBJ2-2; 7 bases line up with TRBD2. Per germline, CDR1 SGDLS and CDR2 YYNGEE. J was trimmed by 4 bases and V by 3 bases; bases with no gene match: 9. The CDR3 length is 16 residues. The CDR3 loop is CASSERRGDGTGELFF. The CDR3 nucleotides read TGTGCCAGCAGCGAAAGACGGGGGGATGGCACCGGGGAGCTGTTTTTT.

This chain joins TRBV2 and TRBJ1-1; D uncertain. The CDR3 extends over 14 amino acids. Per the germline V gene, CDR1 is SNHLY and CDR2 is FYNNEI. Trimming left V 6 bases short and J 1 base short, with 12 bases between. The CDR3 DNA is TGTGCCAGCAGGGGCCCGGGGTGGAACACTGAAGCTTTCTTT. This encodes CASRGPGWNTEAFF.

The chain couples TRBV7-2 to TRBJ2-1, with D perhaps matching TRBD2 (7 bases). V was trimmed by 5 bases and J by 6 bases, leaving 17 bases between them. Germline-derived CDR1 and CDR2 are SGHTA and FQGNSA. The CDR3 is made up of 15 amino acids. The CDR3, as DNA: TGTGCCAGCAGCGAACAGGGACTAATTTCCAATGAGCAGTTCTTC. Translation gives CASSEQGLISNEQFF.

The CDR3 region has the DNA TGTGCCAGCACCTCCCGGGAGGGGGTACTCTATGGCTACACCTTC. It is translated as CASTSREGVLYGYTF. J is TRBJ1-2 and V is TRBV11-2; the D gene is possibly TRBD1 (6 bases). Germline V gene data show CDR1 as SGHAT and CDR2 as FQNNGV. V lost 7 bases and J 4 bases, leaving 19 bases between the germline ends. This CDR3 has 15 residues.

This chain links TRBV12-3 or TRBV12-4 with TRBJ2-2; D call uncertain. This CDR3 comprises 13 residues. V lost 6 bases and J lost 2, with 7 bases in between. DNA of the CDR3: TGTGCCAGCAGCCTAGGTAACACCGGGGAGCTGTTTTTT. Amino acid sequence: CASSLGNTGELFF.

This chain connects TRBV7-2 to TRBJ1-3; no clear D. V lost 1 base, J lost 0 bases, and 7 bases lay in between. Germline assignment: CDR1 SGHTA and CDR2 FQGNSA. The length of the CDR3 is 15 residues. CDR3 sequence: CASSLVGSSGNTIYF. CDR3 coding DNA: TGTGCCAGCAGCTTAGTGGGCAGCTCTGGAAACACCATATATTTT.

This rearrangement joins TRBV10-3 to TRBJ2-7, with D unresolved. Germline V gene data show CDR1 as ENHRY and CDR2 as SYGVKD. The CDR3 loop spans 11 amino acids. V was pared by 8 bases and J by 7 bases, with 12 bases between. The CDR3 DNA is TGTGCCATCGGGCTTTCTGGGGAGCAGTACTTC. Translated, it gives CAIGLSGEQYF.